What follows describes a single T cell receptor beta chain. What antigen it recognizes has not been identified. Base qualities are not at hand, and no much larger clone is one base apart. The germline V gene yields SGHTA for CDR1 and FQGNSA for CDR2. Relative to germline, V is 1 base shorter and J is 5 bases shorter, with 12 bases between their ends. Taken from cysteine to phenylalanine, the CDR3 has 15 residues. Solely the CDR3 DNA is kept, with 45 bases framed from the first base. The library was obtained by RT-PCR. Sequencing was performed on an Illumina HiSeq 2500. In-frame beta chains were kept once TCRdb had trimmed the public reads at Q25 with fastp and called clones with MiXCR. Each entry merges the rows of one CDR3 protein and shows their most common DNA and genes. In all, the sample holds hundreds of thousands of distinct CDR3 sequences, and around 25% of those were seen once. Under 2.5% of the sample goes to the ten largest clones.

The record originates from a study of response to subunit inactivated influenza vaccine (dated 2018 in TCRdb). With regard to the full study: To follow how T cells responded to a trivalent subunit inactivated influenza vaccine, the researchers relied on deep quantitative profiling of the T cell receptor repertoire. Results the study describes overall, beyond this receptor: The authors suggested that each seasonal influenza vaccination may recruit only a limited number of new T cells.

The chain is encoded by TRBV7-2 joined to TRBJ2-1, with the D gene not clear enough to name. The clonotype originates from a man aged 50-59 years who received an inactivated influenza vaccine. Donor details come from another sample of the same person, matched by shared clones. The sample was CD4+ T cells sorted from PBMCs, taken 5 days after vaccination. The nucleotides are TGTGCCAGCAGCTTAGTTTCGAACCCCCACAATGAGCAGTTCTTC. This codes for CASSLVSNPHNEQFF.